This TCR beta chain was observed in a study of shared T cell receptors in the human thymus. CDR1 MNHEY and CDR2 SVGAGI come from the germline V gene. CDR3 length: 11 amino acids. V lost 2 bases to trimming and J lost 12 bases, with 8 bases between them. Sequenced by immunoSEQ multiplex PCR; TCRdb stores in-frame clones only, minus some. This sample yields some 720,000 clones, of which roughly 88% are seen a single time; about 0.01% belongs to the top ten. This clone was found once. A further study also used this sample, focusing on human thymus T cells. That work contributes: Donors consisted of healthy Finnish infants (having corrective surgery for congenital heart defects). Thymus was obtained from resections taken during corrective heart surgery. Thymic and blood repertoires seemed to show skewed V and J gene use. Related research examined unrelated individuals and reported that their thymic repertoires overlapped highly.

The chain carries TRBV6-5 and TRBJ2-1, with a weak D call TRBD1 (5 bases). Sample: thymocytes. This sequence was found in a boy younger than two with a congenital heart defect. For the CDR3, the DNA is TGTGCCAGCAGTTACGCCGACAGGCAGTTCTTC. This codes for CASSYADRQFF.